This T cell receptor beta chain originates from a study of identical twins listed by TCRdb under 2016. Study-level background: The study deep-sequenced TCR alpha and beta repertoires from monozygotic twins, unrelated adults of various ages and cord blood to test whether fetal clonotypes persist. To rule out contamination, the twin experiments were replicated at different times with different library preparation protocols. Summary of the overall study and its limitations: Compared with coincidental sharing between unrelated individuals, out-of-frame TCR alpha sequences shared between twins showed an excess of sequences with low generation probability. Zero-insertion analyses could be partly confounded by invariant T cells such as MAIT and iNKT, although diverse VJ usage argued against such confounding for most clonotypes. Recombination models systematically underestimated out-of-frame TCR alpha sharing in monozygotic twins but agreed with sharing between unrelated individuals. Excess twin sharing in beta out-of-frame sequences was weaker because fewer shared sequences lowered the signal-to-noise ratio. Abundant cord blood beta clonotypes had fewer insertions, young adult naive repertoires showed a similar but weaker trend, and memory repertoires showed no such trend. Conclusions relied on cross-sectional statistical analysis, since the same donors could not be followed over many years.

Receptors were amplified or captured by 5' RACE. The sample was run on an Illumina HiSeq 2000. A universal primer binding site was introduced by template switching, and a unique molecular identifier was present in the final cDNA, enabling accurate counting of TCR cDNA molecules. Specific primers in the conserved constant-segment region were used to synthesize first-strand cDNA for TCR alpha and beta chains. To control for contamination, every cDNA library was double barcoded, receiving both a SMART-Mk sample barcode and Illumina barcodes. TruSeq adapter sequences, together with Illumina sample barcodes, were added in two successive PCR steps. Sequencing of the TCR alpha and beta cDNA libraries was done on the Illumina HiSeq platform using custom primers. The original pipeline was this. MiGEC processed the raw reads to extract unique molecular identifiers, while MiXCR was used to determine the CDR3 positions. Recombination models were inferred per individual with the repgenHMM and IGoR tools using an EM algorithm. The tcR package in R was used for shared clonotype analysis, with sharing normalized by the product of cloneset sizes. To study raw recombination without the effects of thymic and clonal selection, out-of-frame nonproductive sequences were analyzed. TCRdb's own reprocessing of the public reads used fastp at Q25 and MiXCR and kept productive beta chains. When rows share a CDR3 protein, they turn into one entry using the most common DNA and genes. These V and J calls rely on TCRdb rather than the paper's analysis. The table for this sample lists about 530,000 distinct CDR3 sequences; over 12% of them were counted only once. Clones ranked in the top ten supply roughly 0.46% of the sample.

Turning to this clonotype: The antigen it binds to is not known. The input lacks base qualities; no much larger clone sits a single base away.

Via the germline V gene (reference sequence), CDR1 is DFQATT and CDR2 SNEGSKA. Trimming leaves V shorter by 0 bases and J shorter by 4 bases, with the junction holding 3 bases beyond the gene matches. The CDR3 sequence holds 15 residues, the cysteine and phenylalanine included. Only the CDR3 DNA stays, 45 bases, in frame from base 1. Only healthy Caucasian donors were included. The twin cohort comprised three pairs of female monozygotic twins, all aged about 18 to 29 years. CD4+ and CD8+ T cell populations were isolated with positive isolation kits from Invitrogen. This same sample was also taken into another study, of yellow fever vaccine responses in identical twins. In that second paper, the authors write: The authors reported that the T cell response to vaccination in identical twins appeared partly convergent and partly personalized. In the study, vaccine-responding T cell clones were precisely tracked in identical twins.

The chain employs TRBV20-1 and TRBJ1-1; 12 middle bases align to TRBD1. Material for sequencing was CD4+ T cells sorted from blood. This receptor was obtained from a young woman in good health. At the DNA level, the sequence is TGCAGTGCTAGAGAAGGGGGACAGGGGGCCACTGAAGCTTTCTTT. Its amino acids are CSAREGGQGATEAFF.